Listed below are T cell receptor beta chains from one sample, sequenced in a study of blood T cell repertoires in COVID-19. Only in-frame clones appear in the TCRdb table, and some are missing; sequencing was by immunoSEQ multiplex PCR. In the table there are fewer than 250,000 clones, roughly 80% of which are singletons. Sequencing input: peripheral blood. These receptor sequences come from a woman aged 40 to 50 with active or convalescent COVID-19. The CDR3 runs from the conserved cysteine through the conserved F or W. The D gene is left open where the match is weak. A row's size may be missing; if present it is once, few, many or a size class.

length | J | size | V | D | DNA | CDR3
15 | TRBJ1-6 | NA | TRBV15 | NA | TGTGCCACCAGCAGAGAAGCAGCGGGTAATTCACCCCTCCACTTT | CATSREAAGNSPLHF
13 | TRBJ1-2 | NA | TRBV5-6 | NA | TGTGCCAGCAGCTTGCTAGAAGACTATGGCTACACCTTC | CASSLLEDYGYTF
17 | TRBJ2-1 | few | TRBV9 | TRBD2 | TGTGCCAGCAGCGTAGCTACCGTGGCTAGCGGTTACAATGAGCAGTTCTTC | CASSVATVASGYNEQFF
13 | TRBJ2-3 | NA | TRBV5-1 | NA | TGCGCCAGCAGCCCCTCCCGCGGAGATACGCAGTATTTT | CASSPSRGDTQYF
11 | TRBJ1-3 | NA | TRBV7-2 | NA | TGTGCCAGCAGCCCTACAAACACCATATATTTT | CASSPTNTIYF
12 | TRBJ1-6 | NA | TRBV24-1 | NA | TGTGCCACCAGTGGGGAAACCGGGGCCCTCCACTTT | CATSGETGALHF
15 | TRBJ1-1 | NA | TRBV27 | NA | TGTGCCAGCAGTCCGTCCGGGACACAGAACACTGAAGCTTTCTTT | CASSPSGTQNTEAFF
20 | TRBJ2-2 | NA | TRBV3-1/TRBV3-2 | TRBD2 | TGTGCCAGCAGCCAAGGTAGAACTAGCGGGAGGGCCCCGAACACCGGGGAGCTGTTTTTT | CASSQGRTSGRAPNTGELFF
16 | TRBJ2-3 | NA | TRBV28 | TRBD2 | TGTGCCAGCAGTTCCCCTAGCGGGGGTCTGGGAGATACGCAGTATTTT | CASSSPSGGLGDTQYF
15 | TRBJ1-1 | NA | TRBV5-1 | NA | TGCGCCAGCAGCTTGGATTTGGAGGGATGGACTGAAGCTTTCTTT | CASSLDLEGWTEAFF
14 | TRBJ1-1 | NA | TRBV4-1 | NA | TGCGCCAGCAGCCAAACAGGGATGAACACTGAAGCTTTCTTT | CASSQTGMNTEAFF
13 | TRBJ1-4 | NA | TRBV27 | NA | TGTGCCAGCAGCAGGCAGGGAGGTGAAAAACTGTTTTTT | CASSRQGGEKLFF
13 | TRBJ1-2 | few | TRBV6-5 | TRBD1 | TGTGCCAGCAGTATCCAGGGGGCCTATGGCTACACCTTC | CASSIQGAYGYTF
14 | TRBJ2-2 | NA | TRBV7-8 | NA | TGTGCCAGCAGCTTAGACCCCTTCGGCGGGGAGCTGTTTTTT | CASSLDPFGGELFF
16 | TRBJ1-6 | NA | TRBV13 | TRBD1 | TGTGCCAGCAGCCTAGGGGCCGGACAGGGGTATTCACCCCTCCACTTT | CASSLGAGQGYSPLHF
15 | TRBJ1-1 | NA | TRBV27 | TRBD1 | TGTGCCAGCAGTTTATTTCCGGGACAGGGAACTGAAGCTTTCTTT | CASSLFPGQGTEAFF
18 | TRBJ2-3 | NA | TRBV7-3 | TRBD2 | TGTGCCAGCAGCTCGGGCAGGGCTAGCGGGAGAGAGACAGATACGCAGTATTTT | CASSSGRASGRETDTQYF